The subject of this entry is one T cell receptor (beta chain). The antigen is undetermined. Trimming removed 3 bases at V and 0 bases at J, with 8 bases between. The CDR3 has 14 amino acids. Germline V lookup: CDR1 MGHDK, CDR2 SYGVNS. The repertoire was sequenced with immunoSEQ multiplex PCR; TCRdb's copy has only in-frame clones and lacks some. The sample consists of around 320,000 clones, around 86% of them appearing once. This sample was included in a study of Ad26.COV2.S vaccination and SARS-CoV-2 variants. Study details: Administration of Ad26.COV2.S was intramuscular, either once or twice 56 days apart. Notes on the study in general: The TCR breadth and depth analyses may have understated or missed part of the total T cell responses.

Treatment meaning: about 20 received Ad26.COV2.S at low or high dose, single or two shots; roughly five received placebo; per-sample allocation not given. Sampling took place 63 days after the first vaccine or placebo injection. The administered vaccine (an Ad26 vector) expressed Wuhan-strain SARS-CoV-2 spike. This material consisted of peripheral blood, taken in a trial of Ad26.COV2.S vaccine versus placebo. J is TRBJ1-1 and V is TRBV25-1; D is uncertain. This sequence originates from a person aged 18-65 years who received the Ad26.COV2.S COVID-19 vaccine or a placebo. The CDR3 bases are TGTGCCAGCAGTGACACACGGGTGAACACTGAAGCTTTCTTT. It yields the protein CASSDTRVNTEAFF.